This is a list of T cell receptor beta chains from one sample in a study of neurological immune-mediated disorders. From the 5' RACE reads, TCRdb called clonotypes with MiXCR, one entry per CDR3 protein. Of tens of thousands of distinct CDR3 sequences listed, 3.5% to 5% are singletons. Sequencing was carried out using PBMCs. These receptor sequences come from a young man with multiple sclerosis. Each CDR3 is given with its conserved first and last residue. The D gene is left open where the match is weak. Clone size is given for some rows only: seen once, a few or many times, or a class if the clone is expanded.

clone size,D gene,V gene,J gene,CDR3 DNA,CDR3 protein
many,TRBD1,TRBV24-1,TRBJ2-7,TGTGCCACCAGTGACTCACCGGGACAGGGCTCGGACGAGCAGTACTTC,CATSDSPGQGSDEQYF
NA,NA,TRBV4-1,TRBJ1-5,TGCGTCAGCAGCCAAGTTCTCTCGAGCCAGCCCCAGCATTTT,CVSSQVLSSQPQHF
few,NA,TRBV7-9,TRBJ1-2,TGTGCCAGCAGCTTAGCAGGGGGATATGGCTACACCTTC,CASSLAGGYGYTF
many,TRBD1,TRBV20-1,TRBJ1-4,TGCAGTGCTAGCCACAGGGGGCGGCGGGAAAAACTGTTTTTT,CSASHRGRREKLFF
few,NA,TRBV7-9,TRBJ1-1,TGTGCCAGCAGCTTAGATACGGGGACTGAAGCTTTCTTT,CASSLDTGTEAFF
many,TRBD1,TRBV5-1,TRBJ1-1,TGCGCCAGCAACAGGGGGGGGGCAATCACTGAAGCTTTCTTT,CASNRGGAITEAFF
few,NA,TRBV5-1,TRBJ1-1,TGCGCCTGCGGACGGGAGGACACTGAAGCTTTCTTT,CACGREDTEAFF
many,NA,TRBV21-1,TRBJ1-4,TGTGCCAGCAGCCCGGGGCGTCAGAAGAACTCAACTAATGAAAAACTGTTTTTT,CASSPGRQKNSTNEKLFF
NA,TRBD1,TRBV2,TRBJ2-1,TGTGCCAGCAGGGGGGGGACAGGGGGCCGAGAGCAGTTCTTC,CASRGGTGGREQFF
many,NA,TRBV20-1,TRBJ2-4,TGCAGTGCTAGAGAGGGGGCAGGTTACGGCATTCAGTACTTC,CSAREGAGYGIQYF
NA,TRBD1,TRBV7-2,TRBJ1-3,TGTGCCAGCAGCTTCTCCGGGACAGCGGCCTCTGGAAACACCATATATTTT,CASSFSGTAASGNTIYF
many,TRBD1,TRBV20-1,TRBJ1-4,TGCAGTGCCCCGGGACAGTCTAATGAAAAACTGTTTTTT,CSAPGQSNEKLFF
many,TRBD1,TRBV20-1,TRBJ1-4,TGCAGTGCGAGCGACAGGGGCAGGGAAAAACTGTTTTTT,CSASDRGREKLFF
many,NA,TRBV3-1,TRBJ2-4,TGTGCCAGCAGCCAAGGGGGTCAGAACATTCAGTACTTC,CASSQGGQNIQYF
many,NA,TRBV7-3,TRBJ1-2,TGTGCCAGCAGCCATCTGGGGGGGCAGGTCGATGGCTACACCTTC,CASSHLGGQVDGYTF
many,NA,TRBV4-1,TRBJ1-6,TGCGCCAGCAGCCCAAGAGTCCAGGGCTCCTATAATTCACCCCTCCACTTT,CASSPRVQGSYNSPLHF
many,NA,TRBV27,TRBJ1-1,TGTGCCAGCAGTTTTGGGACGCGCACTGAAGCTTTCTTT,CASSFGTRTEAFF
few,NA,TRBV7-9,TRBJ2-1,TGTGCCAGCAGCTTAGCGCTGTCTAGGGCTGGTGAGCAGTTCTTC,CASSLALSRAGEQFF
many,TRBD2,TRBV12-3/TRBV12-4,TRBJ2-7,TGTGCCAGCAGCCCCGGGCTAGCGGGCGCCTACGAGCAGTACTTC,CASSPGLAGAYEQYF
few,NA,TRBV20-1,TRBJ2-3,TGCAGTGCGTATGCAGGGTTCACAGATACGCAGTATTTT,CSAYAGFTDTQYF
many,NA,TRBV5-1,TRBJ2-5,TGCGCCAGCAGCCTCCAAGAGACCCAGTACTTC,CASSLQETQYF
few,TRBD1,TRBV29-1,TRBJ2-1,TGCAGCGTTAGGGCAGGGGGCAGTGAGCAGTTCTTC,CSVRAGGSEQFF
many,NA,TRBV7-6,TRBJ2-1,TGTGCCAGCAGCTTAGTTAATGAGCAGTTCTTC,CASSLVNEQFF
few,NA,TRBV18,TRBJ1-1,TGTGCCAGCTCACCCAGGGACACTGAAGCTTTCTTT,CASSPRDTEAFF
many,NA,TRBV6-2/TRBV6-3,TRBJ2-7,TGTGCCAGCAGTTACGGGCTAGCAAGCTACGAGCAGTACTTC,CASSYGLASYEQYF
few,NA,TRBV7-9,TRBJ2-1,TGTGCCAGCAGCTCTCTTCCCAGCCCTTCCGGCAATGAGCAGTTCTTC,CASSSLPSPSGNEQFF
many,NA,TRBV2,TRBJ1-1,TGTGCCAGCAGTGATCCGGGTCTCCCTCTGAACACTGAAGCTTTCTTT,CASSDPGLPLNTEAFF
many,NA,TRBV29-1,TRBJ1-1,TGCAGCGTTTTCCTGCAGGCTGCGCGCGCGAACACTGAAGCTTTCTTT,CSVFLQAARANTEAFF
many,TRBD2,TRBV7-9,TRBJ2-5,TGTGCCAGCAGCTCCCGGACTAGCGGGGGGGCAATTACGGCAGAGACCCAGTACTTC,CASSSRTSGGAITAETQYF
many,NA,TRBV10-3,TRBJ2-5,TGTGCCATCAGTGAGCGGGCAGGACACCAGTTAGAGACCCAGTACTTC,CAISERAGHQLETQYF
NA,NA,TRBV5-1,TRBJ1-1,TGCGCCAGCAGCTGGGTTCAGGGGAACACTGAAGCTTTCTTT,CASSWVQGNTEAFF
many,TRBD1,TRBV7-8,TRBJ1-2,TGTGCCAGCAGCCCGCGATCCGGGACAGCCTATGGCTACACCTTC,CASSPRSGTAYGYTF
many,NA,TRBV14,TRBJ2-1,TGTGCCAGCAGCCAAGCCTTCTCCTACAATGAGCAGTTCTTC,CASSQAFSYNEQFF
many,TRBD1,TRBV10-3,TRBJ2-2,TGTGCCATCAGCCCCGACAGGGGAGGCACCGGGGAGCTGTTTTTT,CAISPDRGGTGELFF
many,NA,TRBV4-2,TRBJ1-5,TGTGCCAGCAGCCAAGATCTGATAAGACAGCGCAATCAGCCCCAGCATTTT,CASSQDLIRQRNQPQHF
many,NA,TRBV20-1,TRBJ1-6,TGCAGTGCGGAGGGGGGATACGGTTCACCCCTCCACTTT,CSAEGGYGSPLHF
NA,TRBD1,TRBV6-5,TRBJ1-4,TGTGCCAGCAGTCCTAGGACAGGGGGCGAAAAACTGTTTTTT,CASSPRTGGEKLFF
NA,NA,TRBV5-6,TRBJ1-2,TGTGCCAGCAGCAGGGGGGAGTATGGCTACACCTTC,CASSRGEYGYTF
many,NA,TRBV12-3/TRBV12-4,TRBJ2-5,TGTGCCAGCAGTTTAACGGAGACCCAGTACTTC,CASSLTETQYF
many,NA,TRBV18,TRBJ1-2,TGTGCCAGCTCACCAAATCCGCAATCGGGTGGCTACACCTTC,CASSPNPQSGGYTF
many,NA,TRBV24-1,TRBJ2-3,TGTGCCACCAGTGATTTGCCCAGCGGAAGCTCTAGCACAGATACGCAGTATTTT,CATSDLPSGSSSTDTQYF
many,NA,TRBV11-2,TRBJ2-5,NA,CASSLVGQGADF
many,NA,TRBV5-1,TRBJ2-3,TGCGCCAGCAGCTCCGGGACGGAGGGAGATACGCAGTATTTT,CASSSGTEGDTQYF
many,TRBD1,TRBV7-8,TRBJ1-2,TGTGCCAGCAGACGGGACAGTTCATATGGCTACACCTTC,CASRRDSSYGYTF
many,NA,TRBV7-6,TRBJ1-5,TGTGCCAGCAGCTTAGGGAACTATCAGCCCCAGCATTTT,CASSLGNYQPQHF
many,NA,TRBV6-9,TRBJ1-1,TGTGCCAGCCCCCCCCCGTGGCAGGGCATAGGTGAAGCTTTCTTT,CASPPPWQGIGEAFF
few,NA,TRBV5-1,TRBJ2-1,TGCGCCAGCAGCTTGCCGGGACTCGGCTACAATGAGCAGTTCTTC,CASSLPGLGYNEQFF
NA,NA,TRBV7-2,TRBJ1-2,TGTGCCAGCACCTTTCTCCTTGGCTACACCTTC,CASTFLLGYTF
NA,TRBD1,TRBV5-4,TRBJ2-5,TGTGCCAGCAGCACAGGGGGCGCTGGGCAAGAGACCCAGTACTTC,CASSTGGAGQETQYF
few,NA,TRBV20-1,TRBJ1-1,TGCAGTGCGGGGGTGGGGAACTCTGAAGCTTTCTTT,CSAGVGNSEAFF
NA,TRBD1,TRBV6-1,TRBJ2-3,TGTGCCGGATCGGACAGGAGATTACCCACAGATACGCAGTATTTT,CAGSDRRLPTDTQYF
NA,TRBD1,TRBV5-1,TRBJ1-1,TGCGCCAGCAGCTTGGAAGGAGGGGGCCTCACTGAAGCTTTCTTT,CASSLEGGGLTEAFF
many,NA,TRBV7-9,TRBJ1-1,TGTGCCAGCAGCTTAGTGCGCGGTGAAGCTTTCTTT,CASSLVRGEAFF
many,NA,TRBV14,TRBJ1-2,TGTGCCAGCAGCCAAGAAGGGACACCCTACACCTTC,CASSQEGTPYTF
many,TRBD1,TRBV6-1,TRBJ1-6,TGTGCCAGCAGTGAAAGAGGGGACAGAGGGTCACCCCTCCACTTT,CASSERGDRGSPLHF
many,TRBD1,TRBV14,TRBJ2-7,TGTGCCAGCAGCCAACGACCGGGACAGGGGCTAGGCGAGCAGTACTTC,CASSQRPGQGLGEQYF